This TCR beta chain was obtained from a study of cytomegalovirus exposure and HLA in healthy donors (dated by TCRdb to the late 2010s). Some background on the complete study: An earlier analysis of roughly 500 of the donors reported 276 Gb of sequence data and around 120 million unique TCR beta sequences obtained from roughly 180 million T cells. Approximately 300 gigabases of sequencing data and approximately 92 million unique TCR sequences made up an early release that covered 500 to 650 HLA-typed donors. Of the 300 to 400 genotyped donors, around 81% fell in the genetic ancestry cluster associated with self-reported Caucasian donors. The study was designed to test whether signatures of past pathogen exposure could be identified by cataloging public T cell receptors. The study used immunosequencing to profile the T cell repertoires of 666 subjects and linked those repertoires to cytomegalovirus serostatus. Along with the roughly 670-subject first cohort, a separate validation cohort of approximately 110 different subjects was used. The study combined high-throughput TCR immunosequencing, statistical association of individual TCRs with disease status, and machine learning to predict cytomegalovirus infection status. In a later analysis, previously published TCR beta repertoires from 666 donors were re-analyzed and high-resolution HLA genotyping was added so that TCR occurrence patterns could be studied. The later analysis used no new phenotypic data to find candidate immune exposures, relying instead on TCR beta sequences and their occurrence across donors. To decide whether each TCR beta V gene segment behaved as functional or pseudogenic, an earlier analysis of 587 of the donors relied on high-throughput TCR beta sequencing. Alongside the repertoire data, information on donor age, sex, ethnicity and CMV serostatus was compiled. Genome-wide SNP genotypes for about 55% of the roughly 670 donors were used in a later genetic analysis, which treated that subset as a discovery cohort. Every repertoire in the discovery cohort had been generated on one and the same sequencing platform. HLA typing included class I and class II loci at four-digit resolution. The number of typed donors differed by locus: about 620-630 for A, B, C, DRB1 and DQB1; 522 for DQA1; approximately 600 for DPA1; and 450 to 480 for DPB1. Because of strong linkage in the cohort, roughly five DR-DQ haplotypes were treated as single units for association and clustering. Among 300 to 500 genotyped donors of the cohort, an average of approximately 240,000 unique TCR beta nucleotide sequences was sequenced per donor, of which roughly 18% were non-productive.

What the work shows at the level of the full study, not this receptor alone: Broadly in line with IMGT annotations, most TCR beta V segments showed up in productive rearrangements about 90% or about 30% of the time in an earlier analysis of several hundred of the donors. V-gene and J-gene trimming of TCR beta chains was associated with a missense DCLRE1C variant in a later genetic analysis, and the association was replicated in an independent cohort. In a later analysis, several top co-occurrence clusters were reported to appear linked to parvovirus B19, influenza, CMV and Epstein-Barr virus. In vitro tests confirmed that a few of the cytomegalovirus-associated TCR beta chains recognize cytomegalovirus antigens. According to a later genetic analysis, donors in an Asian-associated ancestry cluster had fewer N-insertions in productive TCRs than the approximately 700-donor mean. Most TCR sequences were observed very rarely across donors, whereas some public TCRs were present in many individuals. Specific HLA alleles were associated with roughly 16,000 TCR beta sequences at a false discovery rate of 0.05 in a later analysis. A cluster of highly shared sequence variants was judged likely to represent a technical artifact of the sequencing pipeline. CMV serostatus was the only immune exposure information available for the cohort. A further reported finding was that TCR beta sequences accurately predicted the HLA-A and HLA-B alleles for most subjects in the first cohort. The study gave a list of under 200 TCR beta chains associated with cytomegalovirus. It was suggested by the authors that the approach could potentially be generalized to other disease states and immunological phenotypes. This cohort had only TCR beta chains sequenced, and the lack of alpha or paired-chain data limited which features could be detected. According to a later analysis, most CMV-associated TCR beta chains appeared to be HLA-restricted, and the HLA associations seemed to be driven largely by CMV exposure. Compared with equally common non-associated chains, HLA-associated TCR beta chains in a later analysis were more clonally expanded and had lower generation probabilities. The 87-base-pair reads could not distinguish some IMGT-functional V segments, including TRBV6-2 and TRBV6-3, so those segments were excluded. Strong co-occurrence of HLA alleles, especially DR and DQ, made assigning TCR associations to individual alleles difficult. Cytomegalovirus status was reported to be diagnosed by the classifier with high specificity and sensitivity in both the original and validation cohorts. The earlier analysis of approximately 560 of the donors excluded some 15 rarely observed V segments, including chromosome 9 orphons, because counts were too low. The presence/absence analyses assumed that sequencing depth was roughly uniform across donors, and that assumption may not be true. Because some donors lacked HLA typing at each locus, the association tests relied only on the typed subset. Linkage disequilibrium might explain the correlated functional status among segregating V segments, but an unknown experimental factor could not be excluded. In a later analysis, TCR association rates were found to vary across HLA loci, with the most associated TCRs seen for DRB1 alleles and the fewest for HLA-C alleles.

In total, approximately 690 healthy bone marrow donors made up the cohort. All cohort members were sampled while nominally healthy, although unrecorded immune exposures were likely present. The donor was CMV seronegative and was included in the group of a few hundred seronegative cohort members. Every donor gave a peripheral blood sample, and the peripheral blood mononuclear cells from that sample were used for TCR beta sequencing. Genomic DNA extraction from the blood cell samples was performed with the Qiagen DNeasy Blood Extraction Kit. Compared with germline, V lacks 2 bases and J lacks 7 bases; bases without a gene match: 1. Based on the germline V gene (reference sequence), the CDR1 and CDR2 sequences are MNHEY and SMNVEV. Spanning cysteine to phenylalanine, the CDR3 consists of 14 amino acids. CDR3 DNA only is kept here, 42 bases in frame from base 1. A word on this clone: Which antigen it targets is not known. No base quality information exists; no much larger clone differs at one position.

The library was made by the immunoSEQ multiplex PCR assay. The multiplex PCR relied on a mix of 60 forward primers for TCR Vbeta segments and 13 reverse primers for TCR Jbeta segments. The CDR3 region of rearranged TCR beta genes was amplified from genomic DNA with a multiplex PCR assay. The amplified TCR beta libraries were sequenced on the Illumina HiSeq System as 87-base-pair reads. Processing in the source paper ran as follows. Across the 600 to 700 repertoires, a later analysis counted roughly 84 million unique TCR beta chains, around 11 million of which were shared by at least two donors. Raw reads were error-corrected and collapsed into unique sequences with a nearest-neighbor algorithm that merged closely related sequences to remove PCR and sequencing errors. CDR3 sequences were aligned to IMGT reference sequences to assign V, D and J gene segments. For a sequence to be retained, a match of at least six nucleotides to both a V gene segment and a J gene segment was required. Rearrangements were classified as productive when the CDR3 lacked stop codons and remained in frame with V and J, and all other rearrangements were classified as non-productive. CDR3 was defined according to IMGT convention as the region running from the second conserved V-encoded cysteine to the conserved J-encoded phenylalanine. The earlier analysis of 550 to 650 of the donors excluded any sequence lacking an unambiguous match to a single V gene segment. In an earlier analysis of approximately 500 of the donors, a V segment was called functional when productive rearrangements were above 56.7%, and segregating when the standard deviation between donors exceeded 5%. A statistical classification framework was built to diagnose cytomegalovirus status from the catalog of TCR beta chain sequences. In a later analysis, V and J genes were assigned by comparing TCR nucleotide sequences against IMGT/GENE-DB human TR gene sequences. In a later analysis, CDR3 sequences and most-parsimonious VDJ recombination scenarios were assigned using the TCRdist pipeline. In a later analysis, each TCR beta chain was defined by its CDR3 amino acid sequence together with its V-gene family, and reads without a unique V-gene family were excluded. As a way to deal with suspected cross-contamination and a sequencing artifact, a later analysis dropped 450 to 600 nucleotide sequences that were highly shared and had low generation probability. For each public chain, a later analysis derived a clonal expansion index from normalized ranks of inferred template counts within each repertoire. In a later analysis, generation probabilities were computed using a VDJ recombination model fitted to out-of-frame rearrangements, and the results were checked against IGoR. Hypergeometric tests were used in a later analysis to score TCR-TCR, TCR-HLA and TCR-CMV co-occurrence, with a repertoire-size bias correction applied to the TCR pairs. False discovery rates were estimated in a later analysis by permuting HLA or CMV assignments 20 times. A later analysis grouped co-occurring TCRs with DBSCAN, adding TCRdist sequence similarity when clustering within HLA-allele-positive subsets. Repertoires with fewer than 30,000 or more than 120,000 public chains, plus five repertoires with anomalous nucleotide sharing, were excluded from co-occurrence clustering. TCRdb took over this immuneACCESS table, retaining in-frame rearrangements with V and J assigned. Such tables are incomplete; in checked studies, under half of the missing clones stem from an unresolved V gene, and the remainder is unexplained. That table supplies the V and J calls and clone size; D and trimming were determined from the DNA. The sample table shows 95,000 to 100,000 clones, and 60% to 75% are seen once. 10% of the sample comes from the top ten.

The source of this sequence is a man aged 45-60 years in good health and CMV-seronegative. Recombination linked TRBV27 to TRBJ1-6, with TRBD1 identical over 8 junction bases. The sample consisted of PBMCs. The DNA sequence is as follows: TGTGCCAGCAGTTTACCAGGGGGCAATTCACCCCTCCACTTT. The translation is CASSLPGGNSPLHF.